This T cell receptor (beta chain) is from a study of control samples from healthy donors and cancer patients. The method was immunoSEQ multiplex PCR; TCRdb's version includes in-frame clones alone and lacks a portion of them. Altogether 250,000 to 300,000 clones are present, about four fifths being singletons, with the ten largest covering roughly 13%. The germline CDR1 and CDR2 sequences are SGHDT and YYEEEE. Germline trimming cut 1 base from V and 4 bases from J; bases unmatched to any gene: 5. This CDR3 comprises 15 residues. The chain employs TRBV5-6 and TRBJ2-5; 9 nucleotides line up with TRBD2. This TCR was recovered from a woman aged 60-75 years with lung cancer. Sequenced material: PBMCs. In DNA form, the CDR3 reads TGTGCCAGCAGCTTGATAGCGGGAGAACGAGAGACCCAGTACTTC. Its protein is CASSLIAGERETQYF.